These 22 T cell receptor beta chains came from one sample sequenced in a study of graft-versus-host responses after intestinal transplantation. TCRdb's copy holds only in-frame clones and misses some; the assay was immunoSEQ multiplex PCR. Of tens of thousands of clones listed, more than 70% were seen once; the top ten hold approximately 0.6%. What these receptors recognize is not known. This material consisted of unstimulated CD4+ T cells sorted from spleen or lymph node cells, taken before transplant. These receptors all come from a human donor who was the organ donor for an intestinal transplant.

The genes are TRBV25-1 and TRBJ2-7; 7 bases line up with TRBD1. The CDR3 totals 13 residues. Germline V gene lookup returns CDR1 MGHDK and CDR2 SYGVNS. V lost 6 bases, J lost 6 bases, and 8 bases stayed unmatched. The CDR3 region is CASRRTGSVEQYF. CDR3 in DNA: TGTGCCAGCAGGCGGACAGGCTCTGTCGAGCAGTACTTC.

The chain employs TRBV7-3 and TRBJ1-2; TRBD1 aligns across 8 bases. The CDR3 totals 13 residues. Trimming at V came to 4 bases and at J to 4 bases, leaving 2 bases not matched to a gene. CDR1 SGHTA and CDR2 FQGTGA come from the germline V gene. This CDR3 reads CASSSGQGYGYTF. CDR3 coding DNA: TGTGCCAGCAGCTCAGGACAGGGCTATGGCTACACCTTC.

The V call is TRBV19, the J call TRBJ2-2, with D uncertain. V lost 3 bases and J 4 bases, leaving 6 bases between the germline ends. The germline CDR1 and CDR2 sequences are LNHDA and SQIVND (reference sequence). The CDR3 loop spans 13 amino acids. The CDR3 DNA is TGTGCCAGTAGTATCCACGGCACCGGGGAGCTGTTTTTT. Translating gives CASSIHGTGELFF.

The chain employs TRBV4-2 and TRBJ1-1; 7 bases map to TRBD1. The ends lost 0 bases at V and 0 bases at J; junction bases unmatched: 4. Germline CDR1 LGHNA, CDR2 YNFKEQ. The CDR3 has 16 amino acids. This chain's CDR3 is CASSQDWDSMNTEAFF. As DNA, the CDR3 is TGTGCCAGCAGCCAAGATTGGGACAGCATGAACACTGAAGCTTTCTTT.

This chain joins TRBV30 and TRBJ1-1; 9 nucleotides agree with TRBD1. Germline V gives CDR1 GTSNPN, CDR2 SVGIG (reference sequence). CDR3 length equals 13 residues. V lost 4 bases, J lost 6 bases, and 6 bases stayed unmatched. CDR3 region: CAWMGTGRSEAFF. The CDR3 DNA sequence: TGTGCCTGGATGGGGACAGGGAGATCTGAAGCTTTCTTT.

This rearrangement joins TRBV27 to TRBJ2-4; 8 nucleotides agree with TRBD1. V dropped 5 bases and J dropped 2; count of bases not matched to a gene: 5. Looked up from germline, CDR1 is MNHEY and CDR2 is SMNVEV (reference sequence). The CDR3 runs to 15 residues. The CDR3 DNA reads TGTGCCAGCAGTCGGACAGGGATGACCAAAAACATTCAGTACTTC. Translating gives CASSRTGMTKNIQYF.

The chain links TRBV7-2 to TRBJ2-3; no clear D gene. The CDR3 spans 13 residues. Germline V lookup: CDR1 SGHTA, CDR2 FQGNSA. With 5 bases removed from V and 1 base from J, the gap between germline ends came to 7 bases. As DNA, the CDR3 is TGTGCCAGCAGCCGAGGAGGCACAGATACGCAGTATTTT. Its protein product is CASSRGGTDTQYF. Supplemented by reference TRBV7-2 and TRBJ2-3, the full variable domain reads GAGVSQSPSNKVTEKGKDVELRCDPISGHTALYWYRQSLGQGLEFLIYFQGNSAPDKSGLPSDRFSAERTGGSVSTLTIQRTQQEDSAVYLCASSRGGTDTQYFGPGTRLTVL.

The chain couples TRBV19 to TRBJ2-1; 9 bases are shared with TRBD2. This CDR3 region has 14 residues. V lost 5 bases to trimming and J lost 10 bases; unmatched junction nucleotides: 9. CDR1 is LNHDA, CDR2 SQIVND, per germline (reference sequence). In DNA, the CDR3 is TGTGCCAGTAGTCCTAGCGGGGTCGGCGGAGAGCAGTTCTTC. Protein product: CASSPSGVGGEQFF.

The V and J genes are TRBV18 and TRBJ2-3; possible D gene TRBD2, 6 bases. The CDR3 is made up of 16 amino acids. V dropped 5 bases and J dropped 4 bases, with 19 bases sitting between them. CDR1 and CDR2 from the germline V gene are KGHSH and LQKENI. The CDR3: CASSSPGSGMADTQYF. CDR3 coding DNA: TGTGCCAGCTCAAGTCCCGGGAGCGGAATGGCAGATACGCAGTATTTT.

The chain combines TRBV19 with TRBJ2-3, with D perhaps TRBD1 (6 bases). V lost 3 bases and J lost 0, with 10 bases in between. The CDR3 extends over 15 amino acids. Germline V lookup: CDR1 LNHDA, CDR2 SQIVND (reference sequence). This CDR3 reads CASSIRGPSTDTQYF. CDR3 nucleotide sequence: TGTGCCAGTAGTATCAGGGGACCAAGCACAGATACGCAGTATTTT. The full variable domain, with the rest looked up from reference TRBV19 and TRBJ2-3, is DGGITQSPKYLFRKEGQNVTLSCEQNLNHDAMYWYRQDPGQGLRLIYYSQIVNDFQKGDIAEGYSVSREKKESFPLTVTSAQKNPTAFYLCASSIRGPSTDTQYFGPGTRLTVL.

V and J are TRBV6-6 and TRBJ1-2; tentatively, D is TRBD1 (5 bases). Germline loops: CDR1 MNHNY, CDR2 SVGAGI (reference sequence). The CDR3 is 13 amino acids. Trimming pared 6 bases from V and 5 bases from J, leaving 13 bases between. DNA of the CDR3: TGTGCCAGCAGAAATCCGGGACTGTATGGCTACACCTTC. Its translation: CASRNPGLYGYTF.

This clone was detected only a few times. J is TRBJ2-1 and V is TRBV7-6; 13 bases line up with TRBD2. Germline V gives CDR1 SGHVS, CDR2 FNYEAQ. With 3 bases clipped from V and 4 bases from J, the junction kept 9 bases outside the gene matches. There are 18 residues in the CDR3. CDR3 region: CASSFGLAGELGYNEQFF. CDR3 bases: TGTGCCAGCAGCTTCGGACTAGCGGGAGAATTAGGTTACAATGAGCAGTTCTTC.

This chain uses TRBV7-9 with TRBJ1-1, with no clear D. Trimming cost V 5 bases and J 3 bases, with 10 bases left between them. CDR1 and CDR2 from the germline V gene are SEHNR and FQNEAQ (reference sequence). CDR3 size: 13 residues. In DNA form, the CDR3 reads TGTGCCAGCAGCATCCTACAGTACACTGAAGCTTTCTTT. It specifies CASSILQYTEAFF.

This rearrangement joins TRBV13 to TRBJ1-1; 11 bases match TRBD1. Trimming at V came to 6 bases and at J to 4 bases, leaving 4 bases not matched to a gene. The CDR3 has 14 amino acids. The germline V gene has CDR1 PRHDT and CDR2 FYEKMQ (reference sequence). CDR3 loop: CASSRDRGSTEAFF. In DNA form, the CDR3 reads TGTGCCAGCAGTAGGGACAGGGGGAGCACTGAAGCTTTCTTT.

This chain links TRBV27 with TRBJ2-7; TRBD2 agrees at 11 bases. Looked up from germline, CDR1 is MNHEY and CDR2 is SMNVEV (reference sequence). V trimming: 6 bases; J trimming: 2 bases; junction bases outside the gene matches: 15. This CDR3 contains 18 residues. CDR3 in amino acids: CASSPKGGVGLAAYEQYF. In nucleotides, the CDR3 is TGTGCCAGCAGCCCGAAGGGTGGTGTGGGACTAGCGGCCTACGAGCAGTACTTC.

V is TRBV6-6 and J is TRBJ2-3; a possible D gene is TRBD2 (5 bases). Germline values: CDR1 MNHNY, CDR2 SVGAGI (reference sequence). V was clipped by 6 bases and J by 1 base, with 14 bases between them. The CDR3 is 15 amino acids. This CDR3 reads CASRGEGLGTDTQYF. The CDR3 DNA follows: TGTGCCAGCAGGGGAGAGGGCCTTGGCACAGATACGCAGTATTTT.

The V call is TRBV2, the J call TRBJ1-2; TRBD1 matches 7 bases. The CDR3 covers 14 residues. Germline CDR1 reads SNHLY; CDR2 reads FYNNEI. Unmatched junction bases numbered 9, after V lost 8 bases and J lost 3 bases. CDR3 region: CASGESGTDYGYTF. The CDR3 coding sequence is TGTGCCAGCGGGGAATCCGGGACAGACTATGGCTACACCTTC.

The chain uses TRBV28 and TRBJ1-2; D ambiguous. The CDR3 covers 14 residues. The germline V and J ends were trimmed by 3 bases and 4 bases, with 12 bases remaining between them. Germline V gene lookup returns CDR1 MDHEN and CDR2 SYDVKM. In DNA, the CDR3 is TGTGCCAGCAGTTTCGTACAGCCTTCCTATGGCTACACCTTC. This translates into CASSFVQPSYGYTF.

This clone has more than one count but fewer than ten. The gene calls are TRBV13 and TRBJ2-1, with D hard to call. The CDR3 has 17 residues. Trimming removed 6 bases at V and 0 bases at J, with 18 bases between. Looked up from germline, CDR1 is PRHDT and CDR2 is FYEKMQ (reference sequence). This CDR3 is CASRESGSPSSYNEQFF. The CDR3 DNA sequence: TGTGCCAGCAGGGAGAGTGGCAGTCCGAGCTCCTACAATGAGCAGTTCTTC.

In DNA, the CDR3 is TGTGCCAGCAGGGTAGCACCCCAAGAGACCCAGTACTTC. Residues: CASRVAPQETQYF. The rearrangement joins TRBV6-5 to TRBJ2-5; no clear D. Looked up from germline, CDR1 is MNHEY and CDR2 is SVGAGI. This CDR3 is built from 13 residues. With 6 bases removed from V and 1 base from J, the gap between germline ends came to 9 bases.

The rearrangement joins TRBV4-1 to TRBJ2-1, with TRBD1 matching 8 bases. J was trimmed by 0 bases and V by 4 bases; bases with no gene match: 14. The length of the CDR3 is 19 residues. CDR1 and CDR2 (germline): MGHRA, YSYEKL. CDR3 residues: CASSPLAGGVRPSYNEQFF. CDR3 nucleotide sequence: TGCGCCAGCAGCCCCCTCGCAGGGGGCGTGCGGCCCTCCTACAATGAGCAGTTCTTC.

V gene TRBV19 combines with J gene TRBJ1-5; D is possibly TRBD1 (6 bases). Between the trimmed V and J ends, which lost 7 bases and 7 bases, there was a span of 23 bases. This CDR3 is built from 16 residues. Germline CDR1 is LNHDA and CDR2 is SQIVND (reference sequence). CDR3 residues: CASTIGGGGSHQPQHF. CDR3 DNA: TGTGCCAGTACCATAGGGGGGGGTGGAAGTCACCAGCCCCAGCATTTT.